The following is a TCR beta chain sequence with its context. The CDR3 has 18 amino acids. Germline V CDR1 and CDR2: MNHEY, SVGEGT. The V gene lost 2 bases and the J gene lost 6 bases, with 22 bases spanning the gap. This sample was included in a study of molecular identifiers for immune sequencing clone quantification. Study summary: Within a replicate experiment, RNA obtained from either around 20,000 or 100,000 naive CD8 cells was divided into five aliquots, and four of those aliquots were then sequenced.

TCRdb used MiXCR to reprocess the PCR reads, holding one entry per CDR3 protein. Among hundreds of thousands of distinct CDR3 sequences listed, roughly 27% were seen once. Naive CD8 T cell sorting was performed on the CD8+CD4-CCR7+CD45RA+ phenotype. The V and J genes are TRBV6-2 or TRBV6-3 and TRBJ2-2; D gene uncertain. Sequencing used naive CD8+ T cells from blood, with Jurkat cell RNA spiked in. Indicated subset: FACS-sorted CD8+CD4-CCR7+CD45RA+ naive T cells. The sequence came from a human donor in good health. Some libraries in this study had Jurkat cell RNA spiked in. In DNA form, the CDR3 reads TGTGCCAGCAGTTACGTGGGTGGAATACAAGTTGGACCCGGGGAGCTGTTTTTT. Translated, it gives CASSYVGGIQVGPGELFF.